These 17 T cell receptor beta chains originate from one sample sequenced in a study of T cell repertoires in cytomegalovirus infection. Their antigens are not known. A single record per CDR3 protein comes from TCRdb applying MiXCR to the reads. Of about 770,000 distinct CDR3 sequences in the sample, just under 30% were seen once. This material consisted of cultured CD8+ T cells from PBMCs, taken from culture after CMV antigen stimulation. Receptors originate from a human donor in good health (CMV status not recorded). Some clones in this sample may be carry-over from other donors' samples.

The J gene is TRBJ2-1, the V gene TRBV5-1; possible D gene TRBD2, 7 bases. The V gene lost 0 bases and the J gene lost 9 bases, with 19 bases spanning the gap. The CDR3 covers 16 residues. The germline gives CDR1 SGHRS, CDR2 YFSETQ. In DNA form, the CDR3 reads TGCGCCAGCAGCTTGGACGGCGGGGGCCCTTACTCTGAGCAGTTCTTC. Protein product: CASSLDGGGPYSEQFF.

The V and J genes are TRBV4-1 and TRBJ1-1; a possible D gene is TRBD1 (5 bases). Trimming took off 4 bases at V and 7 bases at J, with 13 bases between the two ends. The CDR3 runs 13 residues. Germline loops: CDR1 MGHRA, CDR2 YSYEKL. In DNA form, the CDR3 reads TGCGCCAGCAGCCCCGGAAGGGGAATTGAAGCTTTCTTT. Translating it yields CASSPGRGIEAFF.

This clonotype was counted a few times. Here the CDR3 reads CASIRGNSEQFF. Written as DNA, the CDR3 is TGTGCCAGCATTAGAGGGAACAGTGAGCAGTTCTTC. V usage is TRBV6-1 and J usage is TRBJ2-1; D perhaps matches TRBD2 (5 bases). Germline values: CDR1 MNHNS, CDR2 SASEGT. Trimming shortened V by 7 bases and J by 9 bases, and 13 bases separated the two germline ends. The CDR3 has 12 amino acids.

In its sample, this clonotype was seen once. An end of the junction differs from the germline gene, which may be a read error. The V gene is TRBV19, the J gene TRBJ1-1; weak D call: TRBD1 (5 bases). The germline gives CDR1 LNHDA, CDR2 SQIVND (reference sequence). The CDR3 runs to 16 residues. CDR3 nucleotide sequence: TGTCCCAGTAGTACCCTCGAGACAGATCTGAACACTGAAGCTTTCTTT. It yields the protein CPSSTLETDLNTEAFF.

This rearrangement joins TRBV27 to TRBJ2-7; D is uncertain. Trimming took 6 bases from V and 4 from J, leaving 22 bases between them. The CDR3 runs to 16 residues. Germline values: CDR1 MNHEY, CDR2 SMNVEV (reference sequence). CDR3 sequence: CASSPHGSLALYEQYV. The CDR3 nucleotides are TGTGCCAGCAGCCCCCATGGGTCTCTTGCACTATACGAGCAGTACGTC.

The V gene is TRBV2, the J gene TRBJ1-2; D gene unclear. V lost 1 base and J 0 bases, leaving 9 bases between the germline ends. The CDR3 consists of 15 residues. Germline lookup yields CDR1 SNHLY and CDR2 FYNNEI. The CDR3 loop reads CASSEDPGANYGYTF. The DNA for the CDR3 is TGTGCCAGCAGTGAAGACCCCGGGGCTAACTATGGCTACACCTTC.

There are a few counts of this clonotype. CDR3 loop: CASSIDGTGTDTQYF. The CDR3 nucleotides are TGTGCCAGTAGTATAGACGGGACCGGCACAGATACGCAGTATTTT. The chain combines TRBV19 with TRBJ2-3; the D gene could be TRBD1 or TRBD2 (5 bases each). CDR1 is LNHDA, CDR2 SQIVND, per germline (reference sequence). The CDR3 length is 15 residues. Deletions cut 0 bases from V and 1 base from J, with 8 bases between.

V gene TRBV5-8 combines with J gene TRBJ2-6; D is unresolved. The CDR3 runs 20 residues. Germline CDR1 SGHTS, CDR2 YDEGEE. V lost 1 base, J lost 0 bases, and 20 bases lay in between. The CDR3 here is CASSLIRVLPWGSGANVLTF. DNA of the CDR3: TGTGCCAGCAGCTTGATTCGGGTTCTCCCATGGGGCTCTGGGGCCAACGTCCTGACTTTC.

This clonotype has more than one count but fewer than ten. The V gene is TRBV20-1, the J gene TRBJ1-2; no firm D call. V gave up 0 bases and J gave up 5 bases, with 19 bases separating them. The germline V gene encodes CDR1 DFQATT and CDR2 SNEGSKA (reference sequence). The CDR3 length is 16 residues. CDR3 residues: CSARDPGRQPWYGYTF. The CDR3 region has the DNA TGCAGTGCTAGAGATCCCGGGAGGCAGCCTTGGTATGGCTACACCTTC.

The V and J genes are TRBV14 and TRBJ2-1; D may be TRBD1 (6 bases). V shed 1 base and J shed 3 bases, with 10 bases lying between them. The V gene's germline CDR1 is SGHDN and CDR2 FVKESK. The CDR3 sequence is 15 residues long. The CDR3: CASSQAGDGYNEQFF. In nucleotides, the CDR3 is TGTGCCAGCAGCCAAGCAGGGGATGGCTACAATGAGCAGTTCTTC.

The V and J genes are TRBV4-1 and TRBJ2-7, with a weak D call TRBD1 (6 bases). Per germline, CDR1 MGHRA and CDR2 YSYEKL. V shed 4 bases and J shed 5 bases, with 15 bases lying between them. CDR3 size: 14 residues. CDR3 coding DNA: TGCGCCAGCAGCCTATCAGGGGTGATGGACGAGCAGTACTTC. This sequence encodes CASSLSGVMDEQYF.

The chain is built from TRBV6-6 and TRBJ1-5; D unclear. V shed 2 bases and J shed 6 bases, with 5 bases lying between them. The germline gives CDR1 MNHNY, CDR2 SVGAGI (reference sequence). The CDR3 length is 12 residues. The CDR3 sequence is CASSYVGQPQHF. For the CDR3, the DNA is TGTGCCAGCAGTTACGTTGGTCAGCCCCAGCATTTT.

The chain joins TRBV2 to TRBJ2-1; the D is unclear. From germline, CDR1 is SNHLY and CDR2 FYNNEI. CDR3 length: 14 residues. Trimming cost V 0 bases and J 3 bases, with 6 bases left between them. The CDR3: CASSEAPVYNEQFF. The CDR3 nucleotides are TGTGCCAGCAGTGAAGCGCCGGTCTACAATGAGCAGTTCTTC.

This rearrangement joins TRBV6-5 to TRBJ2-1; D tentatively fits TRBD1 or TRBD2 (6 bases each). The CDR3 covers 18 residues. Germline V CDR1 and CDR2: MNHEY, SVGAGI. Trimming cost V 2 bases and J 2 bases, with 19 bases left between them. CDR3 residues: CASSYRPEGGSPYNEQFF. The CDR3, as DNA: TGTGCCAGCAGTTACAGGCCTGAAGGGGGGAGCCCCTACAATGAGCAGTTCTTC.

This chain uses TRBV29-1 with TRBJ1-5; D may be TRBD1 (5 bases). The V gene lost 2 bases and the J gene lost 6 bases, with 11 bases spanning the gap. CDR1 is SQVTM, CDR2 ANQGSEA, per germline. There are 13 residues in the CDR3. In DNA form, the CDR3 reads TGCAGCGTTGAATTGGAGGGGAGTCAGCCCCAGCATTTT. Translation gives CSVELEGSQPQHF.

This clonotype showed up many times. The CDR3 nucleotides read TGTGCCAGCCTCCCAGAGGGGACGCTTTTCTATACGCAGTATTTT. This gives the protein CASLPEGTLFYTQYF. The chain carries TRBV12-3 or TRBV12-4 and TRBJ2-3, with D perhaps given as TRBD1 or TRBD2 (5 bases each). The CDR3 has 15 residues. V was pared by 8 bases and J by 7 bases, with 22 bases between.

The chain couples TRBV12-3 or TRBV12-4 to TRBJ2-1; D unclear. The CDR3 contains 15 residues. V lost 7 bases, J lost 2 bases, and 15 bases lay in between. The CDR3 region has the DNA TGTGCCAGCACAGCCCATGGGTCTACCTACAATGAGCAGTTCTTC. This encodes CASTAHGSTYNEQFF.